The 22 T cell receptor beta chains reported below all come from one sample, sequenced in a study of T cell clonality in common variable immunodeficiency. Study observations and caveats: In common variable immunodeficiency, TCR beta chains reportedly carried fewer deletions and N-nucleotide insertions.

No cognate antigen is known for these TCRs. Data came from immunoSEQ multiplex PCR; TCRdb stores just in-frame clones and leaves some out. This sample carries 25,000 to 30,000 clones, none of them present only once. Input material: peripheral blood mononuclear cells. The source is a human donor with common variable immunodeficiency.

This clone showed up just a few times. This chain's CDR3 is CASRGSGTGGRYTF. The covered CDR3 bases are TGTGCCAGTAGGGGCTCCGGGACAGGGGGGCGC. This chain joins TRBV19 and TRBJ1-2; 11 bases fit TRBD1. The read finishes 3 residues shy of the CDR3 end, and the germline J gene is used to complete it. This CDR3 contains 14 residues. Germline CDR1 reads LNHDA; CDR2 reads SQIVND (reference sequence).

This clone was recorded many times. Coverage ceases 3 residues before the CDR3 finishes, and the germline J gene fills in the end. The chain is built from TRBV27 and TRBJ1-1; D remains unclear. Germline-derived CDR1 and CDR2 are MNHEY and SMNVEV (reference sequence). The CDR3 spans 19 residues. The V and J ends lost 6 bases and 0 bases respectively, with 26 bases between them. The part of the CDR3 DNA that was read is TGTGCCAGCAGGACTACTTACATAGGGCCGACAAGGGTGAACACTGAA. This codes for CASRTTYIGPTRVNTE. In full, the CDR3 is CASRTTYIGPTRVNTEAFF.

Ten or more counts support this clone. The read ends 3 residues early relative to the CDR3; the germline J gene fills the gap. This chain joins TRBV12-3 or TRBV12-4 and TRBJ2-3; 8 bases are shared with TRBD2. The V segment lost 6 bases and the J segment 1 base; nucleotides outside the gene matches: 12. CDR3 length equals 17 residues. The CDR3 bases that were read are TGTGCCAGCAGCAAACCTCACACTAGCGGCCGCACAGATACG. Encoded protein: CASSKPHTSGRTDT. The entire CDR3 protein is CASSKPHTSGRTDTQYF.

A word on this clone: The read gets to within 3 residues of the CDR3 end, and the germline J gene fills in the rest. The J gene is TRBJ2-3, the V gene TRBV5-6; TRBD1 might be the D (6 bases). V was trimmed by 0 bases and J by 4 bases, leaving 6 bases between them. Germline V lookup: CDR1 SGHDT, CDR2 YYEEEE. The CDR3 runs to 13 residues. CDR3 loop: CASSLEGADTQYF. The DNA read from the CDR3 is TGTGCCAGCAGCTTGGAGGGGGCAGATACG.

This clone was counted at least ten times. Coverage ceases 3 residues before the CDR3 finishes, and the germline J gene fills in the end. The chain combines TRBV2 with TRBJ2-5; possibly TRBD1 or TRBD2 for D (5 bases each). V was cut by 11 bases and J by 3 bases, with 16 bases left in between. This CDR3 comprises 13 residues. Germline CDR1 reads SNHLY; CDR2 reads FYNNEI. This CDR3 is CAGGHGSKETQYF. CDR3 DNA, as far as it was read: TGTGCCGGAGGACATGGCAGTAAAGAGACC.

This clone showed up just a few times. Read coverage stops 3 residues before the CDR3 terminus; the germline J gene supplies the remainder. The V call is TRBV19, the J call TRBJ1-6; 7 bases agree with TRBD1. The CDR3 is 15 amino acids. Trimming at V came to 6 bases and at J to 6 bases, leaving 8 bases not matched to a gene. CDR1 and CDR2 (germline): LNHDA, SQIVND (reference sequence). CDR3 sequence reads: CASRDPGQTNSPLHF. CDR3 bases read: TGTGCCAGTAGGGATCCGGGACAGACTAATTCACCC.

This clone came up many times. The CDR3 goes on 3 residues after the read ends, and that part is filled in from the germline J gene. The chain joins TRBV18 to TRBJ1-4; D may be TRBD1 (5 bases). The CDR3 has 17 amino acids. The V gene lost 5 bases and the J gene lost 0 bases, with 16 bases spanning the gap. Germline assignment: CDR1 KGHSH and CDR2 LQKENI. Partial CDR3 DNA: TGTGCCAGCTCATCATCCCTTGGGGGGGCAACTAATGAAAAA. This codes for CASSSSLGGATNEK. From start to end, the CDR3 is CASSSSLGGATNEKLFF.

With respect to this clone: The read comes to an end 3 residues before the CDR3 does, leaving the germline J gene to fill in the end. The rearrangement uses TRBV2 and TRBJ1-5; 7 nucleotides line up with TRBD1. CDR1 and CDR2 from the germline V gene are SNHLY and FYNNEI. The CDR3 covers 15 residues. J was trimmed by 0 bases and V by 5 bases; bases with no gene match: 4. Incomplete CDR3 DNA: TGTGCCAGCAGTCCAGGGGGTTATAGCAATCAGCCC. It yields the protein CASSPGGYSNQP. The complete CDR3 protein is CASSPGGYSNQPQHF.

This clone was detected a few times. The DNA read from the CDR3 is TGTGCCAGCAGCCCCGGACTAGCGGGGACTAATCTACCCTACAATGAG. Translating it yields CASSPGLAGTNLPYNE. The entire CDR3 is CASSPGLAGTNLPYNEQFF. The chain recombines TRBV13 with TRBJ2-1; 12 positions match TRBD2. The CDR3 extends 3 residues past the end of the read, so its final part is completed from the germline J gene. Germline lookup yields CDR1 PRHDT and CDR2 FYEKMQ (reference sequence). V was pared by 5 bases and J by 2 bases, with 13 bases of the junction left unmatched. This CDR3 region has 19 residues.

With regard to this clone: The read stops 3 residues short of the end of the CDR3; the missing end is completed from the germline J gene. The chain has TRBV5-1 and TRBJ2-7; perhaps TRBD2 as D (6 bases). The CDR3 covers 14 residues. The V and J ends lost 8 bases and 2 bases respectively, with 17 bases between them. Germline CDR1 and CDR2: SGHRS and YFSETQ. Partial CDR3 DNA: TGCGCCAGTGCCGGGACTTCTACCACCTACGAG. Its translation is CASAGTSTTYE. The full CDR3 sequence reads CASAGTSTTYEQYF.

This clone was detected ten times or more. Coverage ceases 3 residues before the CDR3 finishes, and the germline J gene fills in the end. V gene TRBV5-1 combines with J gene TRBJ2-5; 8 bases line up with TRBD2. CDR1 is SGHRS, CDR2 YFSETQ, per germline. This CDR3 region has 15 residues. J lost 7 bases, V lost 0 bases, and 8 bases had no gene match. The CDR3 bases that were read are TGCGCCAGCAGCTTGGTGGAGTCGGGAGGGGGGACC. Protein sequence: CASSLVESGGGT. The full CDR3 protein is CASSLVESGGGTQYF.

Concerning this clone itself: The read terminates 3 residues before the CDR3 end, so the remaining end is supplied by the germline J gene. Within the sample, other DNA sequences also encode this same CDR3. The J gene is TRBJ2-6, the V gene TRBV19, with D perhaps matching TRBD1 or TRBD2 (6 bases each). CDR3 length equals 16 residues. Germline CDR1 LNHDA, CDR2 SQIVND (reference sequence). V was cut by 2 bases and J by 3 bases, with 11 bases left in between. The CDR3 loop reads CASSISGGGGANVLTF. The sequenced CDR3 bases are TGTGCCAGTAGTATATCAGGAGGGGGTGGGGCCAACGTC.

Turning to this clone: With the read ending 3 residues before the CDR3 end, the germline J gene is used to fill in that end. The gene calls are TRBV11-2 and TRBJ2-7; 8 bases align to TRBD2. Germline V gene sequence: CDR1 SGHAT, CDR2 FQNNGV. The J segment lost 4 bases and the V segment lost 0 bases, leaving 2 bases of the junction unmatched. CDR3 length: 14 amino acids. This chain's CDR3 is CASSLEREEYEQYF. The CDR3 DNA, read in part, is TGTGCCAGCAGCTTAGAGCGGGAGGAATACGAG.

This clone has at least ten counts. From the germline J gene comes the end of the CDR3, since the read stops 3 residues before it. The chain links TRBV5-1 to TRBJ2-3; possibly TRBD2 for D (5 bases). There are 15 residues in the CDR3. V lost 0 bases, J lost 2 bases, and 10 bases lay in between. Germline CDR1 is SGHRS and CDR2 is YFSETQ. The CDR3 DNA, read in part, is TGCGCCAGCAGCTTGGATGAGGGCCTCACAGATACG. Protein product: CASSLDEGLTDT. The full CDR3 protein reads CASSLDEGLTDTQYF.

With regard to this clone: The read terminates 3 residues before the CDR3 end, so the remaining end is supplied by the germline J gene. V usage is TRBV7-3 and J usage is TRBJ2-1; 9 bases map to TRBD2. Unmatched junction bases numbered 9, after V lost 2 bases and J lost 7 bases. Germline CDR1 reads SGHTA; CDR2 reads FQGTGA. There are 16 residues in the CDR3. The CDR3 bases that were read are TGTGCCAGCAGCTTAGATGGCGGGAGGGTAACGAATGAG. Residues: CASSLDGGRVTNE. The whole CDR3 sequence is CASSLDGGRVTNEQFF.

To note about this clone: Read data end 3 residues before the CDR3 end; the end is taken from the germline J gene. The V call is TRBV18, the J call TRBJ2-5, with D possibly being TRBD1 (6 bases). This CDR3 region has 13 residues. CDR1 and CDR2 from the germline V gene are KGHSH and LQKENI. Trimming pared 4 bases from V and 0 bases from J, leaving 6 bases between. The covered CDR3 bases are TGTGCCAGCTCACGGGACAACCAAGAGACC. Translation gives CASSRDNQET. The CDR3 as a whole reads CASSRDNQETQYF.

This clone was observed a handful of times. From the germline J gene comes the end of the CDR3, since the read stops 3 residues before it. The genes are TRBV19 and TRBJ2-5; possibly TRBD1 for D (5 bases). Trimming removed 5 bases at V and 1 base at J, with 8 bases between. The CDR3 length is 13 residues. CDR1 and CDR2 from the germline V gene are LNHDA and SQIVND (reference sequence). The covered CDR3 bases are TGTGCCAGTAGTCCCAGGGTCCAAGAGACC. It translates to CASSPRVQET. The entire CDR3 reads CASSPRVQETQYF.

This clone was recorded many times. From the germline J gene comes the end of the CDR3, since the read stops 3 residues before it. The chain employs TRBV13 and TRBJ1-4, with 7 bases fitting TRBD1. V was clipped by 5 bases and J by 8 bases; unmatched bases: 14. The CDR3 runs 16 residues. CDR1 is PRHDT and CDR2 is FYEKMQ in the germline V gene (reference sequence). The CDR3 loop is CASSARTGSALEKLFF. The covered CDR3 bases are TGTGCCAGCAGCGCGAGGACAGGCTCGGCCTTGGAAAAA.

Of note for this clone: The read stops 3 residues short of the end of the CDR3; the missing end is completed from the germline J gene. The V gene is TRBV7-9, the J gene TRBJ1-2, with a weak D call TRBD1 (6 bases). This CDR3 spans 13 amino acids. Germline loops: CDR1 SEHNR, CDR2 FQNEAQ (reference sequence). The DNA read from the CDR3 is TGTGCCAGCACCACCCGGGACACTGGCGGC. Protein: CASTTRDTGG. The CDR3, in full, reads CASTTRDTGGYTF.

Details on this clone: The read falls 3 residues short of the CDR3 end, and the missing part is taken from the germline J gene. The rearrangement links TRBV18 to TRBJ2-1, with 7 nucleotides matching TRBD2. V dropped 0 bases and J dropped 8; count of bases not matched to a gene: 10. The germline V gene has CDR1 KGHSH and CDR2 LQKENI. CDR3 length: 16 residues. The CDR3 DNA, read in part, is TGTGCCAGCTCACCACCGATCGGGAGGCCGGGGGATGAG. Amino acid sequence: CASSPPIGRPGDE. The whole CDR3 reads CASSPPIGRPGDEQFF.

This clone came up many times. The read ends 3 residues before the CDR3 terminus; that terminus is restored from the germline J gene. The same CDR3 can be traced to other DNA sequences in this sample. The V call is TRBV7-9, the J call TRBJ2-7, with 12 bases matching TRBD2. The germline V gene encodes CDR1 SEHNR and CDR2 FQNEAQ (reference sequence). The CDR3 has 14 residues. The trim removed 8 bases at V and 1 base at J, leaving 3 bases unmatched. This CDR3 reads CASRTSGTSYEQYF. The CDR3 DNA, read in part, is TGTGCCAGCCGGACTAGCGGGACATCCTACGAG.

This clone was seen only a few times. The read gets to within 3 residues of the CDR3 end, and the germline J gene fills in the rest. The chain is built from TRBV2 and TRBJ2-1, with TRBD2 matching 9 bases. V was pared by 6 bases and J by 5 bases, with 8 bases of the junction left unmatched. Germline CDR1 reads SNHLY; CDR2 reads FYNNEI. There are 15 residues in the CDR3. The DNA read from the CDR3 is TGTGCCAGCAGCGCTCTAGCGGGATTCGACAATGAG. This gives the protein CASSALAGFDNE. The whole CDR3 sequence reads CASSALAGFDNEQFF.